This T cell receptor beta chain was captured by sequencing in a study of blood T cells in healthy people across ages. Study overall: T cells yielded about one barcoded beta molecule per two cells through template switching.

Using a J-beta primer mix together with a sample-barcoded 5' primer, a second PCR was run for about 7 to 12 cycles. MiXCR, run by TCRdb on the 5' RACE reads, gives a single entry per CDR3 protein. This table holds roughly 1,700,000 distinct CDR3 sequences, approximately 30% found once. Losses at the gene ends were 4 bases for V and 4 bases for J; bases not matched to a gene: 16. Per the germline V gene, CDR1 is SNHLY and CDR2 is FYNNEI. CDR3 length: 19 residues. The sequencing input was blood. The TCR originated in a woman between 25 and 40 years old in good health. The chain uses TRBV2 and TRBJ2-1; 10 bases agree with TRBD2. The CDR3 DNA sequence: TGTGCCAGCAGTGCCTCCTTGGGGCTAGCGGGGGACCGATACAATGAGCAGTTCTTC. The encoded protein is CASSASLGLAGDRYNEQFF.